Listed below are T cell receptor beta chains from one sample, sequenced in a study of blood T cells in healthy people across ages. Via MiXCR, TCRdb re-called the 5' RACE reads, giving one row per CDR3 protein. This sample carries about 770,000 distinct CDR3 sequences, approximately 48% of them seen once, and the ten largest clones take roughly 18%. Sequencing was carried out using blood. The receptors here all came from a man aged 60 to 75 in good health. The CDR3 runs from the conserved cysteine through the conserved F or W. Fields, in order: D gene, V gene, clone size, J gene, CDR3 DNA, CDR3 protein. A D gene is named only where the DNA matches it firmly. A clone size is listed for some rows: how often the clone was seen (once, few, many), or a class if it is expanded.

>-|TRBV7-2|few|TRBJ2-3
TGTGCCAGCAGCTTAGGGCCTAGCGACGCAGATACGCAGTATTTT
CASSLGPSDADTQYF
>-|TRBV9|many|TRBJ2-5
TGTGCCAGCAGCACCCCTTTCCCGGGGAAGGAGACCCAGTACTTC
CASSTPFPGKETQYF
>-|TRBV6-6|-|TRBJ2-1
TGTGCCAGCAAGGGGGGGGGCCCTTACAATGAGCAGTTCTTC
CASKGGGPYNEQFF
>-|TRBV7-2|-|TRBJ2-7
TGTGCCAGCAGCTTCTACAACACTCAGTACTTC
CASSFYNTQYF
>TRBD1|TRBV7-9|-|TRBJ1-1
TGTGCCAGCAGCTCGGACAGGGGCCTGGCTGAAGCTTTCTTT
CASSSDRGLAEAFF
>-|TRBV27|few|TRBJ2-5
TGTGCCAGCAGTCCCCGCGCAGGGGAAACCCAGTACTTC
CASSPRAGETQYF
>-|TRBV21-1|-|TRBJ2-3
TGTGCCAGCAGCAAGGAAAGGGTTTCGCAGTATTTT
CASSKERVSQYF
>TRBD1|TRBV28|-|TRBJ2-7
TGTGCCAGCAGGGGACTAATTCGGTCCGGGACAGGGGGGGCTTACGAGCAGTACTTC
CASRGLIRSGTGGAYEQYF
>-|TRBV20-1|-|TRBJ2-1
TGCAGTGCAGAGGAGGACTCCTACAATGAGCAGTTCTTC
CSAEEDSYNEQFF
>-|TRBV28|-|TRBJ1-2
TGTGCCTGCAAACCACAGATGAACTATGGCTACACCTTC
CACKPQMNYGYTF
>-|TRBV15|few|TRBJ1-6
TGTGCCACCAGACCCCCGACAGGCGTTCAGGTCCACTTT
CATRPPTGVQVHF
>-|TRBV10-1|-|TRBJ1-5
TGCGCCCGCCACCACTCCGTCCGGGGCAATCAGCCCCAGCATTTT
CARHHSVRGNQPQHF
>TRBD1|TRBV6-2/TRBV6-3|-|TRBJ2-7
TGTGCCAGCAGTCGAGGGGACAGGGTCACCTACGAGCAGTACTTC
CASSRGDRVTYEQYF
>TRBD1|TRBV12-3/TRBV12-4|-|TRBJ1-1
TGTGCCAGCAGCCCATCTTCGGACAGGAAAGCTTTCTTT
CASSPSSDRKAFF
>-|TRBV28|-|TRBJ2-7
TGTGCCAGCAGCACACATAGACAGGTCCGGGGCGAGCAGTACTTC
CASSTHRQVRGEQYF
>-|TRBV6-2/TRBV6-3|-|TRBJ2-7
TGTGCCAGCAGTCCGGTCAGCGGTACCTACGAGCAGTACTTC
CASSPVSGTYEQYF
>-|TRBV3-1|-|TRBJ2-3
TGTGCCAGCAGCCAAGTCAGGAGACCCAGCACAGATACGCAGTATTTT
CASSQVRRPSTDTQYF
>TRBD2|TRBV25-1|-|TRBJ2-5
TGTGCCAGCAGTGAAGTGGTCCGGGGGGGCTTTGAGACCCAGTACTTC
CASSEVVRGGFETQYF
>-|TRBV7-2|-|TRBJ2-3
TGTGCCAGCAGCCCCAGTCCAGATACGCAGTATTTT
CASSPSPDTQYF
>-|TRBV7-2|many|TRBJ2-3
TGTGCCAGCAGTCCTCGGGGAAGCACAGATACGCAGTATTTT
CASSPRGSTDTQYF
>-|TRBV20-1|few|TRBJ2-5
TGCAGTGCTAGGGCCCGGGTCCAAGAGACCCAGTACTTC
CSARARVQETQYF
>-|TRBV12-1|-|TRBJ2-3
TGTGCCAGCAGCACTGGGACTAGCGGGTTCGCTAGCACAGATACGCAGTATTTT
CASSTGTSGFASTDTQYF
>-|TRBV4-3|-|TRBJ2-6
TGCGCCAGCAGCCAAGGTGTCCTAGTCTCTGGGGCCAACGTCCTGACTTTC
CASSQGVLVSGANVLTF
>-|TRBV5-1|-|TRBJ1-2
TGCGCCAGCAGTCCGCGACATGGTTTAGGCTATGGCTACACCTTC
CASSPRHGLGYGYTF
>-|TRBV20-1|many|TRBJ1-1
TGCAGTGCTAGAGCCAGGGCCGCGAACACTGAAGCTTTCTTT
CSARARAANTEAFF
>TRBD2|TRBV2|many|TRBJ2-5
TGTGCCAGCAGGGCTGGGACTAGCGGGGGAGTGACCCAGTACTTC
CASRAGTSGGVTQYF
>-|TRBV10-1|-|TRBJ2-3
TGCGCCAGCAGGGAAACAGGTTCAGATACGCAGTATTTT
CASRETGSDTQYF
>-|TRBV25-1|-|TRBJ1-5
TGTGCCAGCAGTGATGGATTTTCTCATGCCCAGCATTTT
CASSDGFSHAQHF
>-|TRBV7-9|-|TRBJ1-1
TGTGCCAGCAGCACCGACACTGAAGCTTTCTTT
CASSTDTEAFF
>-|TRBV5-6|once|TRBJ1-2
TGTGCCAGCAGTCAGGGACGGCCCTATGGCTACACCTTC
CASSQGRPYGYTF
>TRBD2|TRBV20-1|-|TRBJ2-7
TGCAGTGCTAGAGAATACCTAGCGGGCTCCTACGAGCAGTACTTC
CSAREYLAGSYEQYF
>-|TRBV18|-|TRBJ2-7
TGTGCCAGCTCACCGCCTCCCGGGGACGAGCAGTACTTC
CASSPPPGDEQYF
>-|TRBV5-1|-|TRBJ2-1
TGCGCCAGCAGCTTGGGCCGGGACCTGATCGACGATGAGCAGTTCTTC
CASSLGRDLIDDEQFF
>TRBD1|TRBV5-1|-|TRBJ2-3
TGCGCCAGCAGCTGGACAGGGATTCCAGATACGCAGTATTTT
CASSWTGIPDTQYF
>TRBD1|TRBV11-2|-|TRBJ2-5
TGTGCCAGCAGCCCCACGAGTGGACAGGGCCAGGGGGAGACCCAGTACTTC
CASSPTSGQGQGETQYF
>TRBD1|TRBV5-1|-|TRBJ1-2
TGCGCCAGCAGCTTGGGATACAGGGGGCCCAACTATGGCTACACCTTC
CASSLGYRGPNYGYTF
>-|TRBV28|few|TRBJ2-1
TGTGCCAGCTACGGCTTAGGGGAGCAGTTCTTC
CASYGLGEQFF
>-|TRBV5-1|few|TRBJ1-2
TGCGCCAGCAGCTGGAGATCGGGACAACAAAGGGATGGCTACACCTTC
CASSWRSGQQRDGYTF
>-|TRBV7-9|-|TRBJ2-1
TGTGCCAGCAGCGCGGGGCGGGGCTCCTACAATGAGCAGTTCTTC
CASSAGRGSYNEQFF
>-|TRBV4-3|-|TRBJ2-1
TGCGCCAGCAGCCCTCGGACAGCCTCCAATGAGCAGTTCTTC
CASSPRTASNEQFF
>TRBD2|TRBV12-3/TRBV12-4|once|TRBJ2-3
TGTGCCAGCAGCCCTCGACTAGCGGGGCACACAGATACGCAGTATTTT
CASSPRLAGHTDTQYF
>-|TRBV7-2|few|TRBJ2-5
TGTGCCAGCAGCCCCGCGCTACAGAGAGAGACCCAGTACTTC
CASSPALQRETQYF
>-|TRBV20-1|-|TRBJ2-3
TGCAGTGCTAGAAAGTCGGGCAGTAGCACAGATACGCAGTATTTT
CSARKSGSSTDTQYF
>TRBD2|TRBV7-9|many|TRBJ2-5
TGTGCCAGCAGCTTAACTATCGGACTAGCGTACCAAGAGACCCAGTACTTC
CASSLTIGLAYQETQYF
>-|TRBV4-3|-|TRBJ2-7
TGCGCCAGCAGCCAAGATTTCCAATCTTACGAGCAGTACTTC
CASSQDFQSYEQYF
>-|TRBV27|-|TRBJ2-1
TGTGCCAGCAGTTTATCACGGACAGCAAGCGGGGTGAATGAGCAGTTCTTC
CASSLSRTASGVNEQFF
>-|TRBV11-1|-|TRBJ2-2
TGTGCCAGCAGCTTACACAGAAACACCGGGGAGCTGTTTTTT
CASSLHRNTGELFF
>-|TRBV27|-|TRBJ2-3
TGTGCCAGCAGTTTTGGGTTCAGTCAAGGAGATATGCAGTATTTT
CASSFGFSQGDMQYF
>-|TRBV6-1|-|TRBJ1-1
TGTGCCAGCAGTGAAGCGCTCTGGAGGGCTCGAGTAAACACTGAAGCTTTCTTT
CASSEALWRARVNTEAFF
>-|TRBV3-1|-|TRBJ1-2
TGTGCCAGCAGCCAAGAGCTGCTCGGGCGGGGCTGCACCTTC
CASSQELLGRGCTF
>-|TRBV12-3/TRBV12-4|-|TRBJ2-3
TGTGCCAGCAGTCGATGGACTGGAGGTGATAGGGGGCAGTATTTT
CASSRWTGGDRGQYF
>-|TRBV6-2/TRBV6-3|few|TRBJ1-2
TGTGCCAGCAGGGACAATCAGGATGGCTACACCTTC
CASRDNQDGYTF
>-|TRBV24-1|-|TRBJ2-5
TGTGCCACCAGGGGTCACTTTCAAGAGACCCAGTACTTC
CATRGHFQETQYF
>TRBD2|TRBV20-1|-|TRBJ2-7
TGCAGTGCGGGACTAGCGGGGGGGGAACAGTACTTC
CSAGLAGGEQYF
>TRBD2|TRBV3-1|-|TRBJ2-1
TGTGCCAGCAGCCTAAGGACTAGCGGGGGGCACTACTACAATGAGCAGTTCTTC
CASSLRTSGGHYYNEQFF
>-|TRBV7-2|-|TRBJ2-7
TGTGCCAGCAGCTTAGCGGGACTGTCCCTCGAGCAGTACTTC
CASSLAGLSLEQYF
>TRBD1|TRBV15|few|TRBJ2-3
TGTGCCACCAGCAGAGGGGACAGCCTAAGCACGGATACGCAGTATTTT
CATSRGDSLSTDTQYF
>TRBD2|TRBV18|-|TRBJ2-1
TGTGCCAGCTCACCACTAGCGGGGGGATTCTATGAGCAGTTCTTC
CASSPLAGGFYEQFF
>TRBD2|TRBV7-2|-|TRBJ2-3
TGTGCCAACAGCTTAAACGCGGGGGTGGGCACAGATACGCAGTATTTT
CANSLNAGVGTDTQYF
>-|TRBV25-1|-|TRBJ2-2
TGTGCCAGCAGTGAATTGGGGACTGCGAACACCGGGGAGCTGTTTTTT
CASSELGTANTGELFF